This T cell receptor beta chain appears in the sequencing data of a study of blood T cells in healthy people across ages. This CDR3 has 13 residues. V dropped 7 bases and J dropped 2 bases, with 12 bases sitting between them. Germline loops: CDR1 SNHLY, CDR2 FYNNEI. A J-beta primer mix and a sample-barcoded 5' primer were used in a second PCR of about 7 to 12 cycles. A single record per CDR3 protein comes from TCRdb applying MiXCR to the 5' RACE reads. This sample has more than 500,000 distinct CDR3 sequences; roughly a quarter occur once, and the top ten carry 3% to 4%. This clonotype was detected only a few times. These data were also reused for a study on T cells of mothers and their children.

The sequence derives from a boy aged 2 to 10 in good health. Sequencing used blood. V gene TRBV2 combines with J gene TRBJ2-7; D not resolved. The CDR3 DNA follows: TGTGCCAGCACGAGACTCACTGCCTACGAGCAGTACTTC. Translating it yields CASTRLTAYEQYF.